This is a list of T cell receptor beta chains from one sample in a study of blood T cell repertoires in COVID-19. TCRdb's copy holds only in-frame clones and misses some; the assay was immunoSEQ multiplex PCR. The repertoire holds around 160,000 clones, 70% to 90% seen once, with around 5.9% in the top ten. The sequencing sample was made of PBMCs or T cells enriched from blood (not recorded which). These receptors were obtained from a man aged 35-49 years who had recovered from COVID-19. Both conserved end residues are part of each CDR3. The order of the fields is J gene, D gene, V gene, clone size, CDR3 DNA, CDR3 protein. D genes are given only for firm matches. Rows give clone size only sometimes, using once, few, many, or a class for an expanded clone.

j_call: TRBJ2-2
d_call: TRBD1
v_call: TRBV6-5
clone_size: -
cdr3_nt: TGTGCCAGCAGTTACGGGCAGGGGGTGAACACCGGGGAGCTGTTTTTT
cdr3_aa: CASSYGQGVNTGELFF

j_call: TRBJ2-1
d_call: -
v_call: TRBV5-6
clone_size: -
cdr3_nt: TGTGCCAGCAGCTTGGACGAGGGCAATGAGCAGTTCTTC
cdr3_aa: CASSLDEGNEQFF

j_call: TRBJ1-2
d_call: -
v_call: TRBV6-5
clone_size: -
cdr3_nt: TGTGCCAGCAGTTACGAAGGGACTGGGTACACCTTC
cdr3_aa: CASSYEGTGYTF

j_call: TRBJ1-1
d_call: -
v_call: TRBV7-3
clone_size: -
cdr3_nt: TGTGCCAGCAGCTCACCGGGGACTGAAGCTTTCTTT
cdr3_aa: CASSSPGTEAFF

j_call: TRBJ2-2
d_call: -
v_call: TRBV4-1
clone_size: -
cdr3_nt: TGCGCCAGCAGCCAAGATAGTACTGACTTCACCGGGGAGCTGTTTTTT
cdr3_aa: CASSQDSTDFTGELFF

j_call: TRBJ1-5
d_call: -
v_call: TRBV5-1
clone_size: few
cdr3_nt: TGCGCCAGCAGCCCCTTCGGGACACGGGACGGGCCCCAGCATTTT
cdr3_aa: CASSPFGTRDGPQHF

j_call: TRBJ2-2
d_call: TRBD1
v_call: TRBV18
clone_size: -
cdr3_nt: TGTGCCAGCTCACCCATCGGACAGGGGAAAACCGGGGAGCTGTTTTTT
cdr3_aa: CASSPIGQGKTGELFF

j_call: TRBJ2-1
d_call: -
v_call: TRBV19
clone_size: -
cdr3_nt: TGTGCCAGTAGCAGTAGGGGCAGTGAGCAGTTCTTC
cdr3_aa: CASSSRGSEQFF

j_call: TRBJ1-5
d_call: -
v_call: TRBV24-1
clone_size: few
cdr3_nt: TGTGCCACCAAGGGGCCAGGACCTAATCAGCCCCAGCATTTT
cdr3_aa: CATKGPGPNQPQHF

j_call: TRBJ1-2
d_call: -
v_call: TRBV3-1/TRBV3-2
clone_size: -
cdr3_nt: TGTGCCAGCAGCCAATGGACTACTAACTATGGCTACACCTTC
cdr3_aa: CASSQWTTNYGYTF

j_call: TRBJ2-7
d_call: -
v_call: TRBV6-5
clone_size: -
cdr3_nt: TGTGCCAGCAGTCGGTCCGGGGCCTACGAGCAGTACTTC
cdr3_aa: CASSRSGAYEQYF

j_call: TRBJ2-6
d_call: -
v_call: TRBV30
clone_size: -
cdr3_nt: TGTGCCTGGTCTGCTGGGGCCAACGTCCTGACTTTC
cdr3_aa: CAWSAGANVLTF

j_call: TRBJ1-2
d_call: -
v_call: TRBV5-1
clone_size: -
cdr3_nt: TGCGCCAGCAGCTTAACCACAGGGCTCATTAACTATGGCTACACCTTC
cdr3_aa: CASSLTTGLINYGYTF

j_call: TRBJ2-1
d_call: -
v_call: TRBV10-2
clone_size: -
cdr3_nt: TGCGCCAGCAGTGAGCGGGGGGCCCAAAGTGAGCAGTTCTTC
cdr3_aa: CASSERGAQSEQFF

j_call: TRBJ2-5
d_call: TRBD2
v_call: TRBV6-6
clone_size: -
cdr3_nt: TGTGCCAGCAGATCCCGACTAGCCGCGGTCCAAGAGACCCAGTACTTC
cdr3_aa: CASRSRLAAVQETQYF

j_call: TRBJ2-5
d_call: TRBD1
v_call: TRBV19
clone_size: -
cdr3_nt: TGTGCCAGTAGTCCACGACAGGGGGCGGGGGAGACCCAGTACTTC
cdr3_aa: CASSPRQGAGETQYF

j_call: TRBJ2-2
d_call: -
v_call: TRBV30
clone_size: -
cdr3_nt: TGTGCCTGGTCTTCGGGGGGCAAGGCCGGGGAGCTGTTTTTT
cdr3_aa: CAWSSGGKAGELFF

j_call: TRBJ2-3
d_call: TRBD2
v_call: TRBV10-3
clone_size: -
cdr3_nt: TGTGCCATCAGTGAGAGGGCGGGGGGCCCCACAGATACGCAGTATTTT
cdr3_aa: CAISERAGGPTDTQYF

j_call: TRBJ1-4
d_call: -
v_call: TRBV5-5
clone_size: few
cdr3_nt: TGTGCCAGCAGCATCCGGGACACTCTCCTGGGGAATGAAAAACTGTTTTTT
cdr3_aa: CASSIRDTLLGNEKLFF

j_call: TRBJ2-5
d_call: -
v_call: TRBV14
clone_size: -
cdr3_nt: TGTGCCAGCAGCCAAGTCGTGGGGGGGGCAGAGACCCAGTACTTC
cdr3_aa: CASSQVVGGAETQYF

j_call: TRBJ2-1
d_call: -
v_call: TRBV11-2
clone_size: -
cdr3_nt: TGTGCCAGCAGCTTAGATCGGGTATTAAGCCATGAGCAGTTCTTC
cdr3_aa: CASSLDRVLSHEQFF

j_call: TRBJ2-7
d_call: TRBD2
v_call: TRBV5-1
clone_size: -
cdr3_nt: TGCGCCAGCAGCCCCTCTAGCGGTTTAATCGCCGAGCAGTACTTC
cdr3_aa: CASSPSSGLIAEQYF

j_call: TRBJ1-5
d_call: -
v_call: TRBV10-3
clone_size: -
cdr3_nt: TGTGCCACCGGGGATCGGGCCCCTGAATATCAGGCCCAGCATTTT
cdr3_aa: CATGDRAPEYQAQHF

j_call: TRBJ1-1
d_call: -
v_call: TRBV18
clone_size: -
cdr3_nt: TGTGCCAGCTCACCACCAGGGGGGAACACTGAAGCTTTCTTT
cdr3_aa: CASSPPGGNTEAFF

j_call: TRBJ1-4
d_call: -
v_call: TRBV7-2
clone_size: -
cdr3_nt: TGTGCCAGCAGCTCATACCCCGTGGCTCCCACAACTAATGAAAAACTGTTTTTT
cdr3_aa: CASSSYPVAPTTNEKLFF

j_call: TRBJ2-3
d_call: TRBD2
v_call: TRBV7-9
clone_size: -
cdr3_nt: TGTGCCAGCAGCTTCGGGCGGGGGGATACAGATACGCAGTATTTT
cdr3_aa: CASSFGRGDTDTQYF

j_call: TRBJ2-1
d_call: -
v_call: TRBV5-1
clone_size: -
cdr3_nt: TGCGCCAGCAGCAGGGGTGAAGGCAGGGTCGGATCCTACAATGAGCAGTTCTTC
cdr3_aa: CASSRGEGRVGSYNEQFF

j_call: TRBJ2-2
d_call: -
v_call: TRBV2
clone_size: -
cdr3_nt: TGTGCCAGCAATCAGGGCGGCACCGGGGAGCTGTTTTTT
cdr3_aa: CASNQGGTGELFF

j_call: TRBJ1-2
d_call: -
v_call: TRBV5-1
clone_size: -
cdr3_nt: TGCGCCAGCAGGGACAATGTTCAGGGCGGCTATGGCTACACCTTC
cdr3_aa: CASRDNVQGGYGYTF

j_call: TRBJ2-1
d_call: TRBD1
v_call: TRBV7-6
clone_size: -
cdr3_nt: TGTGCCAGCAGCCCCACTCTCCGGGACAGTCTGTTCTTC
cdr3_aa: CASSPTLRDSLFF

j_call: TRBJ2-5
d_call: -
v_call: TRBV5-1
clone_size: -
cdr3_nt: TGCGCCAGCAGCTTGGTCGCGTCAGGGGAAGAGACCCAGTACTTC
cdr3_aa: CASSLVASGEETQYF

j_call: TRBJ2-6
d_call: -
v_call: TRBV6-2/TRBV6-3
clone_size: few
cdr3_nt: TGTGCCAGCAGTTCTGACAGCTCTGGGGCCAACGTCCTGACTTTC
cdr3_aa: CASSSDSSGANVLTF

j_call: TRBJ1-2
d_call: -
v_call: TRBV7-3
clone_size: -
cdr3_nt: TGTGCCAGCAGCTTACTCCGGGAATCCGGTGGCTACACCTTC
cdr3_aa: CASSLLRESGGYTF

j_call: TRBJ2-1
d_call: TRBD1
v_call: TRBV7-8
clone_size: -
cdr3_nt: TGTGCCAGCAGCTTCCGGACAGGGGGGATGAGTAGCTCCTACAATGAGCAGTTCTTC
cdr3_aa: CASSFRTGGMSSSYNEQFF

j_call: TRBJ2-5
d_call: -
v_call: TRBV10-3
clone_size: -
cdr3_nt: TGTGCCATCAGTGAGACCTTGACAGTCCAAGAGACCCAGTACTTC
cdr3_aa: CAISETLTVQETQYF

j_call: TRBJ1-2
d_call: -
v_call: TRBV11-2
clone_size: once
cdr3_nt: TGTGCCAGCAGCCGCGCAGGTACAGCCGGCTACACCTTC
cdr3_aa: CASSRAGTAGYTF

j_call: TRBJ2-1
d_call: -
v_call: TRBV10-1
clone_size: -
cdr3_nt: TGCGCCAGCAGCCCGGGGGTCTACAATGAGCAGTTCTTC
cdr3_aa: CASSPGVYNEQFF

j_call: TRBJ1-1
d_call: -
v_call: TRBV7-9
clone_size: once
cdr3_nt: TGTGCCAGCAAAGTTGGGGGGGCCACTGAAGCTTTCTTT
cdr3_aa: CASKVGGATEAFF

j_call: TRBJ1-2
d_call: TRBD1
v_call: TRBV5-6
clone_size: -
cdr3_nt: TGTGCCAGCAGCTTGGGACAGGGGTCCTATGGCTACACCTTC
cdr3_aa: CASSLGQGSYGYTF

j_call: TRBJ1-2
d_call: TRBD1
v_call: TRBV19
clone_size: few
cdr3_nt: TGTGCCAGTAGTATACCCCGACAGGGCCAGGGCTACACCTTC
cdr3_aa: CASSIPRQGQGYTF

j_call: TRBJ1-1
d_call: -
v_call: TRBV6-5
clone_size: -
cdr3_nt: TGTGCCAGCAGTATTTCCGCCGCCGGGAGCACTGAAGCTTTCTTT
cdr3_aa: CASSISAAGSTEAFF

j_call: TRBJ1-2
d_call: -
v_call: TRBV9
clone_size: -
cdr3_nt: TGTGCCAGCAGCGCGGAAGGGGCCTCTAGAGGCTACACCTTC
cdr3_aa: CASSAEGASRGYTF

j_call: TRBJ2-7
d_call: TRBD1
v_call: TRBV30
clone_size: -
cdr3_nt: TGTGCCTGCCCTCGACAGGGAGAAGTCTACGAGCAGTACTTC
cdr3_aa: CACPRQGEVYEQYF

j_call: TRBJ2-1
d_call: TRBD2
v_call: TRBV5-1
clone_size: -
cdr3_nt: TGCGCCAGCAGCTTGGGGTTTGGGGGAGGGAATGAGCAGTTCTTC
cdr3_aa: CASSLGFGGGNEQFF

j_call: TRBJ1-2
d_call: -
v_call: TRBV5-1
clone_size: -
cdr3_nt: TGCGCCAGCAGCTTGGGCAGACTCTATGGCTACACCTTC
cdr3_aa: CASSLGRLYGYTF

j_call: TRBJ1-2
d_call: TRBD1
v_call: TRBV19
clone_size: -
cdr3_nt: TGTGCCAGTAGTTCAGACAGGGGTTGGGGCTACACCTTC
cdr3_aa: CASSSDRGWGYTF

j_call: TRBJ2-3
d_call: TRBD2
v_call: TRBV7-2
clone_size: few
cdr3_nt: TGTGCCAGCGGGACTAGCGGGTCCCGGGATACGCAGTATTTT
cdr3_aa: CASGTSGSRDTQYF

j_call: TRBJ1-1
d_call: TRBD1
v_call: TRBV5-1
clone_size: -
cdr3_nt: TGCGCCAGCAGCTTCGCCGAGGACAGGCGCTACCGGAACACTGAAGCTTTCTTT
cdr3_aa: CASSFAEDRRYRNTEAFF

j_call: TRBJ2-1
d_call: -
v_call: TRBV1
clone_size: -
cdr3_nt: TGCACCAGCAGCCCAAAGCGAAAAGCGGGGGGGCCCTACAATGAGCAGTTCTTC
cdr3_aa: CTSSPKRKAGGPYNEQFF

j_call: TRBJ1-3
d_call: -
v_call: TRBV5-1
clone_size: -
cdr3_nt: TGCGCCAGCAGCCTAGGGGAAGCTGGAAACACCATATATTTT
cdr3_aa: CASSLGEAGNTIYF

j_call: TRBJ1-3
d_call: -
v_call: TRBV7-2
clone_size: -
cdr3_nt: TGTGCCAGCAGCTTGGGTGGCGAGGGTTCTGGAAACACCATATATTTT
cdr3_aa: CASSLGGEGSGNTIYF

j_call: TRBJ1-1
d_call: -
v_call: TRBV11-2
clone_size: -
cdr3_nt: TGTGCCAGCAGCTTAGATCCAGGGGTGAACACTGAAGCTTTCTTT
cdr3_aa: CASSLDPGVNTEAFF

j_call: TRBJ1-1
d_call: -
v_call: TRBV29-1
clone_size: -
cdr3_nt: TGCAGCGTTGACAGGGGCACTGAAGCTTTCTTT
cdr3_aa: CSVDRGTEAFF

j_call: TRBJ2-1
d_call: TRBD1
v_call: TRBV29-1
clone_size: -
cdr3_nt: TGCAGCGCGGACAGGGTCGGCAATGAGCAGTTCTTC
cdr3_aa: CSADRVGNEQFF

j_call: TRBJ1-2
d_call: -
v_call: TRBV7-8
clone_size: -
cdr3_nt: TGTGCCAGCAGCCCTGGCTCGGGGGGAGGCAATGGCTACACCTTC
cdr3_aa: CASSPGSGGGNGYTF